These 5 T cell receptor beta chains came from one sample sequenced in a study of OX40 agonist ivuxolimab in advanced cancers. Clones were sequenced by immunoSEQ multiplex PCR, and TCRdb holds only the in-frame ones, with some missing. The top ten clones hold around 13% of a sample with 40,000 or so clones, more than 75% of them seen once. The starting material was CD4+ or CD8+ T cells sorted from blood, obtained in a trial of the OX40 agonist ivuxolimab. The receptors were gathered from an adult with an advanced solid tumor such as melanoma, head and neck, liver or kidney cancer.

The rearrangement links TRBV27 to TRBJ1-6; TRBD1 might be the D (6 bases). Germline CDR1 MNHEY, CDR2 SMNVEV (reference sequence). This CDR3 region has 15 residues. The V and J ends lost 7 bases and 1 base respectively, with 11 bases between them. The CDR3 spells CASTSQGSYNSPLHF. The DNA of the CDR3 is TGTGCCAGCACCTCACAGGGTTCCTATAATTCACCCCTCCACTTT.

This chain uses TRBV7-9 with TRBJ2-3; TRBD1 aligns across 7 bases. There are 14 residues in the CDR3. With V trimmed by 1 base and J by 4 bases, 2 bases remained unmatched. Germline V gene sequence: CDR1 SEHNR, CDR2 FQNEAQ (reference sequence). CDR3 in DNA: TGTGCCAGCAGCTTAGGGCAGGGGGCAGATACGCAGTATTTT. Its protein product is CASSLGQGADTQYF. Looking up the rest from reference TRBV7-9 and TRBJ2-3 gives the full variable domain: DTGVSQNPRHKITKRGQNVTFRCDPISEHNRLYWYRQTLGQGPEFLTYFQNEAQLEKSRLLSDRFSAERPKGSFSTLEIQRTEQGDSAMYLCASSLGQGADTQYFGPGTRLTVL.

The chain joins TRBV27 to TRBJ2-1, with TRBD2 matching 10 bases. CDR3 size: 15 residues. Germline-derived CDR1 and CDR2 are MNHEY and SMNVEV (reference sequence). J lost 3 bases, V lost 4 bases, and 3 bases had no gene match. The CDR3 here is CASSSPSGGYNEQFF. The DNA for the CDR3 is TGTGCCAGCAGTTCACCTAGCGGGGGCTACAATGAGCAGTTCTTC.

The chain has TRBV12-5 and TRBJ2-5, with D possibly TRBD2 on 6 matching bases. The CDR3 sequence is 14 residues long. Looked up from germline, CDR1 is LGHNT and CDR2 is FRNRAP. V was clipped by 4 bases and J by 5 bases, with 14 bases between them. CDR3 coding DNA: TGTGCTAGTGGTTCGGACGCCCTAGCGGAGACCCAGTACTTC. Translating it yields CASGSDALAETQYF.

The chain combines TRBV27 with TRBJ1-1; 7 bases map to TRBD1. CDR1 MNHEY and CDR2 SMNVEV come from the germline V gene (reference sequence). The CDR3 runs to 15 residues. V shed 6 bases and J 0 bases; nucleotides not matched to a gene: 7. The CDR3 is CASRKGDSLNTEAFF. The CDR3 nucleotides read TGTGCCAGCAGAAAGGGGGACAGTCTGAACACTGAAGCTTTCTTT.